Each of the 29 T cell receptor beta chains below was sequenced from the same sample in a study of shared clonotypes between healthy human individuals. Assay used: immunoSEQ multiplex PCR; TCRdb lists only in-frame clones, some missing. Found here are 950,000 to 1,100,000 clones, about 76% of them singletons; the top ten hold about 1.5%. The source material was memory CD4+ T cells sorted from blood. Stated subset: CD45RA-negative fraction. The receptors derive from a man between 18 and 29 years old in good health.

The V and J genes are TRBV11-3 and TRBJ2-1; D might be TRBD2 (6 bases). Germline CDR1 and CDR2: SGHNT and YENEEA. The CDR3 has 19 residues. V shed 5 bases and J shed 0 bases, with 23 bases lying between them. The CDR3 sequence is CASSLGEVGGASSYNEQFF. The CDR3, as DNA: TGTGCCAGCAGCCTAGGTGAAGTAGGCGGGGCTAGCTCCTACAATGAGCAGTTCTTC.

This chain joins TRBV10-3 and TRBJ2-2; D is perhaps TRBD2 (6 bases). This CDR3 has 17 residues. Germline CDR1 ENHRY, CDR2 SYGVKD. The V gene lost 10 bases and the J gene lost 3 bases, with 24 bases spanning the gap. CDR3 region: CATAVWRGREDTGELFF. The CDR3 DNA follows: TGTGCCACCGCGGTTTGGAGGGGCCGAGAGGACACCGGGGAGCTGTTTTTT.

This sequence joins TRBV11-2 and TRBJ2-4; D may be TRBD1 (6 bases). Per the germline V gene, CDR1 is SGHAT and CDR2 is FQNNGV. Trimming removed 4 bases from V and 8 bases from J, with 24 bases in between. This CDR3 has 17 residues. Written as DNA, the CDR3 is TGTGCCAGCAGCTCATTAGGGCAGGGGCCGTCTCAGGACATTCAGTACTTC. The encoded protein is CASSSLGQGPSQDIQYF.

This sequence joins TRBV15 and TRBJ2-7; D may correspond to TRBD1 or TRBD2 (5 bases each). Trimming left V 6 bases short and J 4 bases short, with 16 bases between. CDR1 and CDR2 from the germline V gene are LNHNV and YYDKDF (reference sequence). The CDR3 consists of 14 residues. CDR3 sequence reads: CATRGDPVDYEQYF. The CDR3 bases are TGTGCCACCAGGGGGGACCCAGTGGATTACGAGCAGTACTTC.

This sequence joins TRBV2 and TRBJ1-2; 10 bases agree with TRBD1. J was trimmed by 4 bases and V by 4 bases; bases with no gene match: 3. The CDR3 loop spans 14 amino acids. CDR1 and CDR2 (germline): SNHLY, FYNNEI. CDR3 sequence: CASSVDRGTYGYTF. Here the CDR3 DNA reads TGTGCCAGCAGTGTGGACAGGGGGACCTATGGCTACACCTTC.

In DNA, the CDR3 is TGTGCCACCAGCAGAGGGACAGGGGGCGCGAACACTGAAGCTTTCTTT. Translating it yields CATSRGTGGANTEAFF. The gene calls are TRBV15 and TRBJ1-1, with 11 bases that match TRBD1. The V and J ends lost 1 base and 1 base, in that order; junction bases with no gene match: 2. CDR3 length equals 16 residues. Germline V gene sequence: CDR1 LNHNV, CDR2 YYDKDF (reference sequence). The full variable domain, in which reference TRBV15 and TRBJ1-1 provide the parts outside the CDR3, is DAMVIQNPRYQVTQFGKPVTLSCSQTLNHNVMYWYQQKSSQAPKLLFHYYDKDFNNEADTPDNFQSRRPNTSFCFLDIRSPGLGDTAMYLCATSRGTGGANTEAFFGQGTRLTVV.

This clone was counted only a few times. The chain combines TRBV6-1 with TRBJ2-2, with TRBD1 matching over 8 bases. Germline lookup yields CDR1 MNHNS and CDR2 SASEGT. The CDR3 spans 18 residues. The trim removed 3 bases at V and 6 bases at J, leaving 15 bases unmatched. In nucleotides, the CDR3 is TGTGCCAGCAGTGACGCAGGGGGCGCCTCACGGGCCCCCGGGGAGCTGTTTTTT. The encoded protein is CASSDAGGASRAPGELFF.

This clone was picked up a small number of times. The V and J genes are TRBV28 and TRBJ1-6, with D perhaps matching TRBD1 (5 bases). The CDR3 loop spans 13 amino acids. CDR1 MDHEN and CDR2 SYDVKM come from the germline V gene. Trimming stripped 7 bases from V and 9 bases from J, with 13 bases between. The CDR3 reads CASIRKGASPLHF. CDR3 nucleotides: TGTGCCAGCATAAGAAAAGGGGCTTCACCCCTCCACTTT.

In its sample, this clone was seen once. The genes are TRBV5-5 and TRBJ2-7; 8 bases fit TRBD1. Trimming removed 0 bases from V and 2 bases from J; junction bases left unmatched: 4. Germline V gene sequence: CDR1 SGHKS, CDR2 YYEKEE (reference sequence). This CDR3 has 15 residues. DNA for the CDR3: TGTGCCAGCAGCTTGGGGGGGACAGGTACCTACGAGCAGTACTTC. Protein: CASSLGGTGTYEQYF.

This clone has just a few counts. The chain joins TRBV30 to TRBJ1-5, with D perhaps matching TRBD1 (6 bases). The CDR3 spans 14 residues. The V end was cut by 2 bases, the J end by 7 bases, with 15 bases between. Germline assignment: CDR1 GTSNPN and CDR2 SVGIG (reference sequence). This CDR3 is CAWSPGAEAQPQHF. The CDR3, as DNA: TGTGCCTGGAGTCCGGGGGCCGAAGCACAGCCCCAGCATTTT. Variable domain in full (rest from reference TRBV30 and TRBJ1-5): SQTIHQWPATLVQPVGSPLSLECTVEGTSNPNLYWYRQAAGRGLQLLFYSVGIGQISSEVPQNLSASRPQDRQFILSSKKLLLSDSGFYLCAWSPGAEAQPQHFGDGTRLSIL.

V usage is TRBV19 and J usage is TRBJ1-5; 9 bases map to TRBD1. CDR1 and CDR2 from the germline V gene are LNHDA and SQIVND (reference sequence). Trimming at V came to 7 bases and at J to 7 bases, leaving 11 bases not matched to a gene. CDR3 length: 15 amino acids. The CDR3 nucleotides read TGTGCCAGTAAGGCCCGGGACAGGGAAGGACAGCCCCAGCATTTT. This translates into CASKARDREGQPQHF.

The chain is built from TRBV25-1 and TRBJ2-3; D ambiguous. Trimming left V 10 bases short and J 4 bases short, with 9 bases between. This CDR3 is 11 amino acids long. The germline CDR1 and CDR2 sequences are MGHDK and SYGVNS. CDR3 sequence reads: CATTLADTQYF. CDR3 bases: TGTGCCACTACATTAGCAGATACGCAGTATTTT.

The chain uses TRBV2 and TRBJ2-1, with 11 bases identical to TRBD1. CDR3 length equals 12 residues. Germline assignment: CDR1 SNHLY and CDR2 FYNNEI. The J segment lost 13 bases and the V segment lost 4 bases, leaving 3 bases of the junction unmatched. Here the CDR3 DNA reads TGTGCCAGCAGTGTAGGGACAGGGGGACAGTTCTTC. This translates into CASSVGTGGQFF. The whole variable domain, remainder taken from reference TRBV2 and TRBJ2-1, is EPEVTQTPSHQVTQMGQEVILRCVPISNHLYFYWYRQILGQKVEFLVSFYNNEISEKSEIFDDQFSVERPDGSNFTLKIRSTKLEDSAMYFCASSVGTGGQFFGPGTRLTVL.

The CDR3 here is CASSLAPRTGTYEQYF. DNA of the CDR3: TGTGCCAGCAGCCTAGCCCCTAGGACAGGCACCTACGAGCAGTACTTC. The gene calls are TRBV13 and TRBJ2-7, with TRBD1 identical over 7 bases. The CDR3 totals 16 residues. V dropped 5 bases and J dropped 2; count of bases not matched to a gene: 12. Germline lookup yields CDR1 PRHDT and CDR2 FYEKMQ (reference sequence).

The chain has TRBV19 and TRBJ1-2; tentatively, D is TRBD1 (5 bases). This CDR3 has 13 residues. Germline loops: CDR1 LNHDA, CDR2 SQIVND (reference sequence). Trimming removed 7 bases at V and 2 bases at J, with 11 bases between. The CDR3 is CASTPTVNYGYTF. The CDR3 DNA reads TGTGCCAGTACCCCGACAGTAAACTATGGCTACACCTTC.

The chain has TRBV18 and TRBJ2-3; D is unresolved. From germline, CDR1 is KGHSH and CDR2 LQKENI. V shed 4 bases and J shed 2 bases, with 10 bases lying between them. The CDR3 covers 14 residues. CDR3 nucleotide sequence: TGTGCCAGCTCACGGTCGACCCCCACAGATACGCAGTATTTT. Translation: CASSRSTPTDTQYF.

The chain uses TRBV7-2 and TRBJ2-3, with unresolved D. The CDR3 sequence is 13 residues long. V lost 5 bases, J lost 2 bases, and 8 bases lay in between. The germline V gene has CDR1 SGHTA and CDR2 FQGNSA. The CDR3 sequence: CASSRRFTDTQYF. The CDR3 nucleotides are TGTGCCAGCAGCCGACGGTTCACAGATACGCAGTATTTT.

The CDR3 bases are TGCAGCGTTGATAAGGGGGTTGGCTACACCTTC. Translated: CSVDKGVGYTF. The V call is TRBV29-1, the J call TRBJ1-2, with TRBD1 as a possible D gene (6 bases). Germline CDR1 and CDR2: SQVTM and ANQGSEA. This CDR3 is 11 amino acids long. Trimming removed 3 bases at V and 7 bases at J, with 9 bases between.

The chain joins TRBV11-1 to TRBJ2-7; 7 bases map to TRBD1. The CDR3 contains 12 residues. J gave up 6 bases and V 5 bases, and 4 bases lay outside the gene matches. The germline CDR1 and CDR2 sequences are SGHAT and FQDESV (reference sequence). This CDR3 reads CASSPRGPEQYF. In DNA form, the CDR3 reads TGTGCCAGCAGCCCGAGGGGGCCCGAGCAGTACTTC.

A remark on this clone: Possible read error: a much larger clone is one base away. This chain joins TRBV5-4 and TRBJ2-5, with D unclear. The CDR3 has 11 residues. V shed 0 bases and J shed 7 bases, with 4 bases lying between them. The germline V gene has CDR1 SGHNT and CDR2 YYREEE (reference sequence). The CDR3 protein is CASSLGGTQYF. In nucleotides, the CDR3 is TGTGCCAGCAGCTTGGGAGGGACCCAGTACTTC. The full variable domain, rest sourced from reference TRBV5-4 and TRBJ2-5, is ETGVTQSPTHLIKTRGQQVTLRCSSQSGHNTVSWYQQALGQGPQFIFQYYREEENGRGNFPPRFSGLQFPNYSSELNVNALELDDSALYLCASSLGGTQYFGPGTRLLVL.

The gene calls are TRBV4-1 and TRBJ2-3; TRBD2 agrees at 7 bases. Trimming took 1 base from V and 6 from J; bases not matched to a gene: 7. Germline lookup yields CDR1 MGHRA and CDR2 YSYEKL. The CDR3 is 15 residues long. The CDR3 sequence: CASSQGTRDADTQYF. The CDR3 coding sequence is TGCGCCAGCAGCCAAGGGACTAGAGATGCGGATACGCAGTATTTT.

The rearrangement joins TRBV5-8 to TRBJ2-7; D unclear. The CDR3 runs to 11 residues. V gave up 4 bases and J gave up 3 bases, with 5 bases separating them. Looked up from germline, CDR1 is SGHTS and CDR2 is YDEGEE. The CDR3 reads CASSVFYEQYF. CDR3 coding DNA: TGTGCCAGCAGCGTGTTCTACGAGCAGTACTTC.

The V gene is TRBV28, the J gene TRBJ2-1; TRBD2 might be the D (5 bases). The CDR3 spans 18 residues. Germline CDR1 is MDHEN and CDR2 is SYDVKM. Deletions cut 5 bases from V and 1 base from J, with 21 bases between. The CDR3 DNA reads TGTGCCAGCAGTCCCCTCCCGGGGAAGGGAAAATCCTACAATGAGCAGTTCTTC. The encoded protein is CASSPLPGKGKSYNEQFF.

The chain combines TRBV30 with TRBJ1-4; 9 nucleotides line up with TRBD1. Germline lookup yields CDR1 GTSNPN and CDR2 SVGIG (reference sequence). The V and J ends lost 5 bases and 8 bases, in that order; junction bases with no gene match: 6. The CDR3 is 13 amino acids. CDR3 in amino acids: CAWEGQGNEKLFF. The CDR3, as DNA: TGTGCCTGGGAAGGACAGGGGAACGAAAAACTGTTTTTT.

For the CDR3, the DNA is TGTGCCTGGAACCAAGACAGACAAGGGCGGGGCTACACCTTC. Encoded protein: CAWNQDRQGRGYTF. The chain is built from TRBV30 and TRBJ1-2; perhaps TRBD1 as D (5 bases). Deletions cut 4 bases from V and 8 bases from J, with 20 bases between. This CDR3 has 14 amino acids. Germline CDR1 and CDR2: GTSNPN and SVGIG (reference sequence). The full variable domain, with the rest looked up from reference TRBV30 and TRBJ1-2, is SQTIHQWPATLVQPVGSPLSLECTVEGTSNPNLYWYRQAAGRGLQLLFYSVGIGQISSEVPQNLSASRPQDRQFILSSKKLLLSDSGFYLCAWNQDRQGRGYTFGSGTRLTVV.

This clone has just a few counts. The chain links TRBV5-1 to TRBJ2-3, with TRBD2 matching over 10 bases. Trimming removed 9 bases from V and 4 bases from J; junction bases left unmatched: 14. Germline CDR1 reads SGHRS; CDR2 reads YFSETQ. This CDR3 spans 16 amino acids. In nucleotides, the CDR3 is TGCGCCACCAGATTATTTCTAGCGGGAGTTGCAGATACGCAGTATTTT. It is translated as CATRLFLAGVADTQYF. Complete variable domain (other parts from reference TRBV5-1 and TRBJ2-3): KAGVTQTPRYLIKTRGQQVTLSCSPISGHRSVSWYQQTPGQGLQFLFEYFSETQRNKGNFPGRFSGRQFSNSRSEMNVSTLELGDSALYLCATRLFLAGVADTQYFGPGTRLTVL.

This clone occurred a few times. The genes are TRBV28 and TRBJ1-1; weak D call: TRBD1 (5 bases). The germline V and J ends were trimmed by 8 bases and 1 base, with 11 bases remaining between them. CDR3 length: 13 amino acids. Germline V gives CDR1 MDHEN, CDR2 SYDVKM. This CDR3 reads CASGTYENTEAFF. The CDR3, as DNA: TGTGCCAGCGGGACGTACGAGAACACTGAAGCTTTCTTT.

The chain carries TRBV11-3 and TRBJ2-7; 12 bases match TRBD1. Germline V gives CDR1 SGHNT, CDR2 YENEEA. This CDR3 comprises 15 residues. After removal of 5 bases from V and 3 bases from J, the junction contained 5 bases not matched to a gene. The CDR3 spells CASSLGTGGGYEQYF. The CDR3 DNA follows: TGTGCCAGCAGCCTAGGGACAGGGGGCGGCTACGAGCAGTACTTC.

The chain carries TRBV6-5 and TRBJ1-2, with 8 bases fitting TRBD1. This CDR3 is built from 14 residues. The ends lost 4 bases at V and 4 bases at J; junction bases unmatched: 5. Germline lookup yields CDR1 MNHEY and CDR2 SVGAGI. This chain's CDR3 is CASSSRDRPYGYTF. The CDR3 DNA is TGTGCCAGCAGTTCCCGGGACAGGCCCTATGGCTACACCTTC.